The entry that follows covers one T cell receptor beta chain sequence. Ten or more counts support this clonotype. Its antigen is not yet known. No qualities accompany the bases; no much larger clone lies one base away. The treatment or condition label on this specimen signifies: live attenuated yellow fever vaccine strain. PBMCs were isolated from peripheral blood using a standard Ficoll-Paque protocol. CD4 and CD8 T-cell fractions were isolated with Dynabeads CD4 and CD8 positive selection kits. TriZol was used to extract RNA from bulk PBMCs, from CD4 and CD8 fractions, and from dextramer-positive and dextramer-negative fractions. The sample belongs to a study of T cells after yellow fever vaccination (dated by TCRdb to about 2019). In terms of the full investigation: The SMART-Seq v4 Ultra Low Input RNA kit was used to prepare libraries from fractions with low cell numbers. To follow T-cell clones before and after both primary and booster YFV17D yellow fever vaccination, bulk TCR alpha and beta repertoires underwent longitudinal sequencing. Two healthy male donors, one aged 18 to 29 and one aged 30 to 40 years, made up the cohort. Blood was drawn at multiple timepoints before and after primary and secondary immunization, with bulk PBMC replicates and cell subsets isolated. Study-wide findings and limitations: A small fraction of clonotypes appeared in both the CD4 and CD8 compartments, likely as a result of convergent recombination. Because abundant contaminating clonotypes from the bulk population could be contained in FACS-sorted repertoires, computational filtering was required. The secondary T-cell response was found to be weaker but faster than the primary response, with a peak reached on day 5 rather than on day 15. Because only two donors were included in the study, the extent to which the findings can be generalized is limited. Most clones expanded after primary vaccination were re-detected after the booster (96% of CD4 and roughly 85% of CD8), suggesting broad memory maintenance.

TCR cDNA was synthesized by 5'RACE template switching, through which a universal primer site and unique molecular identifiers were introduced. cDNA synthesis was primed from both the TCR alpha and TCR beta constant segments. Two PCR steps were used to amplify libraries, with sample barcodes and sequencing adapters being added in the second step. Sequencing of libraries was done on Illumina HiSeq 2500 (2x100 bp) or NovaSeq (2x150 bp). On the study's bioinformatics: MIGEC was used to demultiplex reads and collapse the reads into UMI consensus sequences, and MiXCR was used for V(D)J alignment. Vaccine-responding clonotypes were identified with edgeR using replicate PBMC samples, with FDR below 0.01 and a log2 fold change above 5 up to day 15 being required. CD4 or CD8 identity was assigned to each bulk clonotype according to whether the clonotype was present at higher abundance in the sequenced CD4 repertoire or the sequenced CD8 repertoire. TCRdb trimmed public reads at Q25 via fastp, called clones via MiXCR and kept in-frame beta chains. Every distinct CDR3 protein forms one entry, paired with its most common genes and DNA. The V and J calls follow TCRdb's processing rather than the paper's. This sample lists 200,000 to 300,000 distinct CDR3 sequences; approximately 6.7% were detected once. The ten largest clonotypes hold roughly 1% of the sample.

The CDR3 contains 13 residues, cysteine and phenylalanine counted. Just the 39-base CDR3 DNA is kept, in frame starting at base 1. The junction carries 12 bases between V and J, which are trimmed by 11 bases and 2 bases respectively. Based on the germline V gene, the CDR1 and CDR2 sequences are KGHDR and SFDVKD. The source material was CD4+ T cells sorted from PBMCs, sampled on the day of the yellow fever booster vaccination. This receptor was identified in a man between 25 and 39 years old who received the YFV17D yellow fever vaccine. The V and J genes are TRBV24-1 and TRBJ1-5; 6 matching bases give a weak D call of TRBD1. At the DNA level, the sequence is TGTGCCAAAACAGGGACGGGCAATCAGCCCCAGCATTTT. This is translated as CAKTGTGNQPQHF.